What follows are 2 T cell receptor beta chains derived from one specimen sequenced in a study of T cells after yellow fever vaccination. TCRdb re-derived calls from the 5' RACE reads in MiXCR, one entry per CDR3 protein. The sample yields approximately 450,000 distinct CDR3 sequences, under 20% seen once. The sequenced sample was PBMCs, obtained before the yellow fever booster vaccination. These receptors came from a man aged 18 to 29 who received the YFV17D yellow fever vaccine.

This chain links TRBV20-1 with TRBJ1-1, with a tentative D call TRBD1 (5 bases). V lost 5 bases, J lost 0 bases, and 16 bases lay in between. The CDR3 spans 15 residues. In germline, CDR1 is DFQATT, CDR2 SNEGSKA (reference sequence). CDR3 region: CSAVYPGRMNTEAFF. CDR3 in DNA: TGCAGTGCTGTATATCCGGGACGGATGAACACTGAAGCTTTCTTT.

The rearrangement joins TRBV7-9 to TRBJ1-2; D is unresolved. The V and J ends lost 7 bases and 3 bases respectively, with 15 bases between them. In germline, CDR1 is SEHNR, CDR2 FQNEAQ (reference sequence). CDR3 length equals 14 residues. The CDR3 is CASTPGPSHYGYTF. DNA for the CDR3: TGTGCCAGCACCCCAGGTCCCTCCCACTATGGCTACACCTTC.